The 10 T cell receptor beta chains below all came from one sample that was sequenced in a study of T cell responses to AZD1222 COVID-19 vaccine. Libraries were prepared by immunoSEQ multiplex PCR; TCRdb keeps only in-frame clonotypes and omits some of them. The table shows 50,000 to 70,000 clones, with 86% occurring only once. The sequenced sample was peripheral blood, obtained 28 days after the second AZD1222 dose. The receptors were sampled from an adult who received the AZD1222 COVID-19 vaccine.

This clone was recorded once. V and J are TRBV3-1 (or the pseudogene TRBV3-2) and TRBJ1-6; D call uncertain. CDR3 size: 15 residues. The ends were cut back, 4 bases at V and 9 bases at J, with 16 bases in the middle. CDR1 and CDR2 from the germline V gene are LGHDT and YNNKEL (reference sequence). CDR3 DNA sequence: TGTGCCAGCAGCCCCGGGAGCAATTTGGGTTCACCCCTCCACTTT. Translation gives CASSPGSNLGSPLHF.

The CDR3 region has the DNA TGTGCCAGCAGCAAAGAGGGCGGTCCAGGTATAAGAGAGCAGTTCTTC. This encodes CASSKEGGPGIREQFF. The chain recombines TRBV21-1 with TRBJ2-1. TRBV21-1 is recorded as a pseudogene. The CDR3 runs to 16 residues.

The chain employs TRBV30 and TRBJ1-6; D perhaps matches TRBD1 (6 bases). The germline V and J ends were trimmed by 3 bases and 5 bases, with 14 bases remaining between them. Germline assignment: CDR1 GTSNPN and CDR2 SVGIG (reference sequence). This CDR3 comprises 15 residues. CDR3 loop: CAWSWPGGNNSPLHF. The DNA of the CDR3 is TGTGCCTGGAGCTGGCCGGGGGGCAATAATTCACCCCTCCACTTT.

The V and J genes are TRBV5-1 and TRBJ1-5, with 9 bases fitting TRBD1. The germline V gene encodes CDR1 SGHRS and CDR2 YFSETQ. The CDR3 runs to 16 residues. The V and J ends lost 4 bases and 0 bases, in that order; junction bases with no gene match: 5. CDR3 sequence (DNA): TGCGCCAGCAGCCCCGGGACAGGGAGTAGCAATCAGCCCCAGCATTTT. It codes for CASSPGTGSSNQPQHF.

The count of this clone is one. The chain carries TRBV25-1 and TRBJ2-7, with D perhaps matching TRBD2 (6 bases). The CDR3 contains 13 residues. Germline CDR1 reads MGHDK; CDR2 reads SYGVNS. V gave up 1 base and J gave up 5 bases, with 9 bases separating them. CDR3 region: CASSESGEDEQYF. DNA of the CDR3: TGTGCCAGCAGTGAATCGGGGGAGGACGAGCAGTACTTC.

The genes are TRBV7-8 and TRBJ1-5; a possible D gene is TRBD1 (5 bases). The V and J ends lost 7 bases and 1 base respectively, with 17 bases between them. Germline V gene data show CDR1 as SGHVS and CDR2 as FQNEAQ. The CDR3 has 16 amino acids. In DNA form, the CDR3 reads TGTGCCAGCACCGAAATGGGGGGAAGGAGCAATCAGCCCCAGCATTTT. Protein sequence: CASTEMGGRSNQPQHF.

DNA for the CDR3: TGTGCCAGCAGTCGAGCGGGCTCCTACAATGAGCAGTTCTTC. Translated: CASSRAGSYNEQFF. The genes are TRBV25-1 and TRBJ2-1, with D perhaps TRBD2 (6 bases). The CDR3 is 14 amino acids. Germline CDR1 and CDR2: MGHDK and SYGVNS. V gave up 5 bases and J gave up 0 bases, with 8 bases separating them.

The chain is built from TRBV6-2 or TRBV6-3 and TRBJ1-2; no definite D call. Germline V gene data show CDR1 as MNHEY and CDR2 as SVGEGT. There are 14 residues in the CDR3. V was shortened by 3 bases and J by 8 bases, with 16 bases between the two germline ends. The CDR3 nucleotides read TGTGCCAGCAGTTATCCAGAGAGTTATACCGGCTACACCTTC. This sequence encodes CASSYPESYTGYTF.

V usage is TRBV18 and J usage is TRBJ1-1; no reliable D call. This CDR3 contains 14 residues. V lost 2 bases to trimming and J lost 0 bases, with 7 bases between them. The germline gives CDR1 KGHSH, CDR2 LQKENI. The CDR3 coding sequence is TGTGCCAGCTCACCAAAGTCAATGAACACTGAAGCTTTCTTT. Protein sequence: CASSPKSMNTEAFF.

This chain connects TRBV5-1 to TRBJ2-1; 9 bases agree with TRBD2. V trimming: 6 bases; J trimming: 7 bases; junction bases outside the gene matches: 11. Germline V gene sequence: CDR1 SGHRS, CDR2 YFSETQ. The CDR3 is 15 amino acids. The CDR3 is CASTVAGGNSNEQFF. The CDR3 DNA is TGCGCCAGCACGGTGGCGGGAGGGAACTCTAATGAGCAGTTCTTC. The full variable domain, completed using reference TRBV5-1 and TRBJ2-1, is KAGVTQTPRYLIKTRGQQVTLSCSPISGHRSVSWYQQTPGQGLQFLFEYFSETQRNKGNFPGRFSGRQFSNSRSEMNVSTLELGDSALYLCASTVAGGNSNEQFFGPGTRLTVL.